The T cell receptor beta chain under discussion was sequenced for a study of T cells in Graves' hyperthyroidism and ophthalmopathy. Study in general: Peripheral blood was acquired at first diagnosis, ahead of any therapy whatsoever.

The germline V gene has CDR1 LGHDT and CDR2 YNNKEL (reference sequence). V lost 5 bases and J 3 bases, leaving 19 bases between the germline ends. The CDR3 length is 17 residues. TCR beta CDR3 region amplification was performed from RNA transcripts. The HTBI primer set was used in a first-round RT-PCR of the TCR CDR3. TCRdb used MiXCR to reprocess the multiplex PCR reads, holding one entry per CDR3 protein. This table holds fewer than 110,000 distinct CDR3 sequences, roughly 15% found once. This clonotype was detected ten times or more. The chain uses TRBV3-1 and TRBJ2-2, with D perhaps given as TRBD1 or TRBD2 (5 bases each). The clonotype comes from a woman aged 45 to 65 with Graves' hyperthyroidism. Sequenced: blood. The chain's CDR3 is CASSSWTALGDTGELFF. The CDR3 DNA reads TGTGCCAGCAGCTCATGGACCGCCCTGGGGGACACCGGGGAGCTGTTTTTT.